Below are 15 T cell receptor beta chains sequenced from a single sample in a study of siplizumab effects on memory and regulatory T cells. Clones were read by immunoSEQ multiplex PCR, and TCRdb kept only the in-frame ones, dropping some. The top ten hold about 0.41% of the sample, which has some 62,000 clones, around three quarters seen once. The source material was memory CD4+ T cells sorted from blood. Every receptor here comes from a human donor in good health.

This clone came up once. CDR3: CSVRGSSAGEQYF. The CDR3 DNA reads TGCAGCGTTCGGGGATCCTCAGCGGGGGAGCAGTACTTC. The rearrangement links TRBV29-1 to TRBJ2-7, with 7 bases matching TRBD2. Germline CDR1 reads SQVTM; CDR2 reads ANQGSEA. J gave up 7 bases and V 5 bases, and 11 bases lay outside the gene matches. The CDR3 is 13 residues long.

The chain carries TRBV7-8 and TRBJ2-7, with TRBD2 matching 11 bases. Trimming cost V 5 bases and J 4 bases; bases outside gene matches: 7. In germline, CDR1 is SGHVS, CDR2 FQNEAQ. The CDR3 loop spans 15 amino acids. The CDR3 DNA is TGTGCCAGCAGCCTAACTAGCGGGGGTTCATACGAGCAGTACTTC. Amino acid sequence: CASSLTSGGSYEQYF.

This chain uses TRBV14 with TRBJ1-1; TRBD1 is a possible D gene (5 bases). CDR3 size: 15 residues. The germline gives CDR1 SGHDN, CDR2 FVKESK. Trimming cost V 4 bases and J 4 bases, with 16 bases left between them. DNA of the CDR3: TGTGCCAGCAGCCGATTTTCGTCGACAGCCACTGAAGCTTTCTTT. It is translated as CASSRFSSTATEAFF.

The CDR3 region has the DNA TGTGCCAGCTCACCGGCGGCAGGGGGGGCTTGGCAGCCCCAGCATTTT. Residues: CASSPAAGGAWQPQHF. The chain employs TRBV18 and TRBJ1-5; 7 bases are shared with TRBD1. Trimming took 3 bases from V and 7 from J; bases not matched to a gene: 12. The CDR3 runs 16 residues. Germline CDR1 reads KGHSH; CDR2 reads LQKENI.

V is TRBV30 and J is TRBJ2-5, with unresolved D. The CDR3 is 12 amino acids. Deletions cut 4 bases from V and 4 bases from J, with 10 bases between. Germline CDR1 is GTSNPN and CDR2 is SVGIG (reference sequence). CDR3 sequence reads: CAWIGNGETQYF. CDR3 bases: TGTGCCTGGATAGGGAATGGAGAGACCCAGTACTTC.

This clone was counted a single time. The CDR3 region has the DNA TGCGCCAGCAGCCAAACCGAGACAGATAACTATGGCTACACCTTC. Protein sequence: CASSQTETDNYGYTF. The chain employs TRBV4-1 and TRBJ1-2; the D gene is possibly TRBD1 (5 bases). Germline CDR1 reads MGHRA; CDR2 reads YSYEKL. Trimming left V 2 bases short and J 1 base short, with 11 bases between. There are 15 residues in the CDR3.

This rearrangement joins TRBV5-1 to TRBJ2-3; D is ambiguous. V was pared by 4 bases and J by 0 bases, with 12 bases between. The CDR3 consists of 15 residues. Germline lookup yields CDR1 SGHRS and CDR2 YFSETQ. The CDR3 sequence: CASSNQPVSTDTQYF. The CDR3 nucleotides read TGCGCCAGCAGCAACCAGCCCGTTAGCACAGATACGCAGTATTTT.

In its sample, this clone was seen a few times. The J gene is TRBJ1-1, the V gene TRBV6-6; D call uncertain. This CDR3 contains 12 residues. Per the germline V gene, CDR1 is MNHNY and CDR2 is SVGAGI (reference sequence). V lost 6 bases and J lost 8, with 13 bases in between. CDR3 sequence: CASRTRTPEAFF. Written as DNA, the CDR3 is TGTGCCAGCAGGACGAGAACGCCCGAAGCTTTCTTT.

V and J are TRBV18 and TRBJ2-5, with 11 bases aligning to TRBD2. This CDR3 contains 18 residues. Germline-derived CDR1 and CDR2 are KGHSH and LQKENI. V shed 1 base, J shed 5 bases, and the junction held 12 bases outside the gene matches. The CDR3 sequence is CASSPLLAGGATRETQYF. The DNA for the CDR3 is TGTGCCAGCTCACCACTCCTAGCGGGGGGTGCTACGAGGGAGACCCAGTACTTC.

The J gene is TRBJ2-4, the V gene TRBV9, with a possible D match to TRBD2 (6 bases). The germline V gene encodes CDR1 SGDLS and CDR2 YYNGEE. This CDR3 has 15 residues. Trimming pared 7 bases from V and 0 bases from J, leaving 14 bases between. CDR3 DNA sequence: TGTGCCAGCGCCCGAGGAGGGGTAGCCAAAAACATTCAGTACTTC. Its translation is CASARGGVAKNIQYF.

This sequence joins TRBV6-5 and TRBJ2-5; D not resolved. Germline assignment: CDR1 MNHEY and CDR2 SVGAGI. Trimming left V 6 bases short and J 4 bases short, with 15 bases between. This CDR3 spans 14 amino acids. The CDR3 region has the DNA TGTGCCAGCAGCTACAGCAATACGGGAGAGACCCAGTACTTC. Encoded protein: CASSYSNTGETQYF.

The V and J genes are TRBV27 and TRBJ2-7; 7 bases match TRBD1. The ends lost 5 bases at V and 6 bases at J; junction bases unmatched: 13. Germline V CDR1 and CDR2: MNHEY, SMNVEV (reference sequence). This CDR3 is built from 15 residues. Written as DNA, the CDR3 is TGTGCCAGCAGTCGGAATGAGGGGGCGCTCTCCGAGCAGTACTTC. Protein product: CASSRNEGALSEQYF.

This chain uses TRBV18 with TRBJ1-2, with unresolved D. Germline values: CDR1 KGHSH, CDR2 LQKENI. The CDR3 totals 15 residues. Trimming took off 0 bases at V and 3 bases at J, with 11 bases between the two ends. CDR3 bases: TGTGCCAGCTCACCACCTCGGGAGGGCGACTATGGCTACACCTTC. Translating it yields CASSPPREGDYGYTF.

This clone was detected once. J is TRBJ2-1 and V is TRBV19; TRBD1 aligns across 9 bases. V lost 4 bases and J lost 6; bases outside the gene matches: 7. The CDR3 sequence is 15 residues long. Germline-derived CDR1 and CDR2 are LNHDA and SQIVND (reference sequence). As DNA, the CDR3 is TGTGCCAGTAGTAAGAAGGGACAGGGATTCAATGAGCAGTTCTTC. It codes for CASSKKGQGFNEQFF.

V usage is TRBV9 and J usage is TRBJ2-5; TRBD2 is a possible D gene (5 bases). CDR1 SGDLS and CDR2 YYNGEE come from the germline V gene. Trimming shortened V by 0 bases and J by 13 bases, and 16 bases separated the two germline ends. The CDR3 is 13 residues long. The CDR3 sequence: CASSVEEGSHGYF. The CDR3 bases are TGTGCCAGCAGCGTAGAAGAGGGCTCCCACGGGTACTTC.